The entry below gives a single T cell receptor beta chain sequence along with its context. The antigen remains undetermined. These data belong to a study of T-cell memory formation after mild COVID-19. Broader study findings: Pre-infection memory already had some responding clones, implying cross-reactive memory joined.

The TCR alpha and TCR beta cDNA libraries, bearing sample barcodes and UMIs, were generated by 5'RACE using constant-segment primers. TCRdb recomputed calls from the 5' RACE reads with MiXCR, one row per CDR3 protein. In the table there are about half a million distinct CDR3 sequences, about 18% of which are singletons. The CDR3 is made up of 16 amino acids. Trimming took off 1 base at V and 7 bases at J, with 17 bases between the two ends. Germline CDR1 is SGHAT and CDR2 is FQDESV (reference sequence). Source material: PBMCs or a T cell subset sorted from them (not recorded which). This clonotype was sampled from an adult woman who had mild COVID-19 (a few samples of this study predate the infection). Cell type and time point are not known. The genes are TRBV11-1 and TRBJ2-1; possible D gene TRBD2, 6 bases. The CDR3 DNA reads TGTGCCAGCAGCTTAGTCCGGGGGAGTTTAGCAAATGAGCAGTTCTTC. Translation gives CASSLVRGSLANEQFF.